Listed below are T cell receptor beta chains from one sample, sequenced in a study of identical twins. TCRdb itself ran the 5' RACE reads through MiXCR, one entry per CDR3 protein. The sample yields roughly 290,000 distinct CDR3 sequences, about 8.3% seen once. This same sample was also part of a study on yellow fever vaccine responses in identical twins.

Sequenced: memory (CD45RO+) T cells sorted from blood. These TCRs come from a young woman in good health. CDR3s include the opening cysteine and the closing phenylalanine or tryptophan. A D gene is named only where the DNA matches it firmly. Where a row states a size, it is once, few, many or the class of an expanded clone; other rows omit it.

d_call	v_call	j_call	clone_size	cdr3_aa	cdr3_nt
-	TRBV6-1	TRBJ2-2	-	CASSRRSSRHGELFF	TGTGCCAGCAGCCGGAGGTCTAGCAGACACGGGGAGCTGTTTTTT
-	TRBV6-1	TRBJ1-6	many	CASKGSYNSPLHF	TGTGCCAGCAAAGGCTCCTATAATTCACCCCTCCACTTT
-	TRBV5-1	TRBJ1-1	-	CASRPTDRWSTEAFF	TGCGCCAGCAGACCGACAGACAGGTGGAGTACTGAAGCTTTCTTT
TRBD1	TRBV5-1	TRBJ2-7	many	CASSPGQVVNEQYF	TGCGCCAGCAGCCCGGGACAGGTGGTAAACGAGCAGTACTTC
TRBD2	TRBV28	TRBJ2-5	few	CASSFEGGRAEETQYF	TGTGCCAGCAGTTTTGAGGGCGGGAGGGCCGAAGAGACCCAGTACTTC
-	TRBV29-1	TRBJ1-1	-	CSVDPSGVSEAFF	TGCAGCGTTGATCCCAGCGGCGTTTCTGAAGCTTTCTTT
TRBD1	TRBV14	TRBJ2-2	-	CASSPNPGQRTGELFF	TGTGCCAGCAGCCCCAATCCGGGACAGAGAACCGGGGAGCTGTTTTTT
-	TRBV6-1	TRBJ2-3	many	CASSEEAGLGTDTQYF	TGTGCCAGCAGTGAAGAAGCGGGCTTAGGCACAGATACGCAGTATTTT
TRBD2	TRBV7-6	TRBJ2-1	-	CASSPGGRGGNEQFF	TGTGCCAGCAGCCCAGGGGGGCGGGGGGGCAATGAGCAGTTCTTC
-	TRBV24-1	TRBJ2-3	many	CATSDHGSSTDTQYF	TGTGCCACCAGTGATCACGGGAGTTCGACAGATACGCAGTATTTT
TRBD2	TRBV5-1	TRBJ2-1	many	CASSWKTSGGADYSYNEQFF	TGCGCCAGCAGCTGGAAGACTAGCGGGGGGGCAGATTACTCCTACAATGAGCAGTTCTTC
-	TRBV20-1	TRBJ1-1	few	CSAQKRDGVNTEAFF	TGCAGTGCACAAAAACGGGATGGAGTTAACACTGAAGCTTTCTTT
-	TRBV6-4	TRBJ2-1	many	CASSRNSYNEQFF	TGTGCCAGCAGTCGTAACAGCTACAATGAGCAGTTCTTC
-	TRBV3-1	TRBJ1-6	few	CASSQGDGQFSSSYNSPLHF	TGTGCCAGCAGCCAAGGGGACGGGCAGTTCTCTAGCTCCTATAATTCACCCCTCCACTTT
-	TRBV7-2	TRBJ2-7	few	CASSEGGIEQYF	TGTGCCAGCAGCGAAGGGGGTATCGAGCAGTACTTC
TRBD2	TRBV15	TRBJ2-1	few	CATSRDSSGSEEQFF	TGTGCCACCAGCAGAGATAGTAGCGGGAGCGAGGAGCAGTTCTTC
-	TRBV11-2	TRBJ2-3	few	CASSLGGPYRPQYF	TGTGCCAGCAGCTTAGGGGGTCCTTACCGGCCGCAGTATTTT
-	TRBV12-3/TRBV12-4	TRBJ1-1	many	CASSLVLTQAEAFF	TGTGCCAGCAGTTTAGTACTTACCCAAGCTGAAGCTTTCTTT
-	TRBV3-1	TRBJ1-5	-	CASSQGQLDQSQHF	TGTGCCAGCAGCCAAGGACAGCTTGATCAGTCCCAGCATTTT
-	TRBV20-1	TRBJ2-1	-	CSASRGLNNEQFF	TGCAGTGCTAGCCGAGGACTAAACAATGAGCAGTTCTTC
-	TRBV29-1	TRBJ2-2	few	CSVDRATGELFF	TGCAGCGTTGACAGGGCAACCGGGGAGCTGTTTTTT
-	TRBV21-1	TRBJ1-5	-	CASSNGRLSNQPQHF	TGTGCCAGCAGCAACGGAAGACTTAGCAATCAGCCCCAGCATTTT
-	TRBV3-1	TRBJ1-1	few	CASSLRVGTEAFF	TGTGCCAGCAGCCTAAGGGTGGGCACTGAAGCTTTCTTT
-	TRBV7-4	TRBJ2-1	many	CASSPQTERGDEQFF	TGTGCCAGCAGCCCCCAAACCGAGAGAGGCGATGAGCAGTTCTTC
-	TRBV7-9	TRBJ2-2	many	CASSERQWNTGELFF	TGTGCCAGCAGCGAAAGACAGTGGAACACCGGGGAGCTGTTTTTT
TRBD1	TRBV5-1	TRBJ1-4	many	CASSFPGQPNEKLFF	TGCGCCAGCAGCTTTCCGGGACAGCCTAATGAAAAACTGTTTTTT
-	TRBV6-1	TRBJ2-1	many	CASSLYGGPVNEQFF	TGTGCCAGCAGCCTTTATGGGGGGCCCGTCAATGAGCAGTTCTTC
-	TRBV12-3/TRBV12-4	TRBJ2-1	many	CASSLSRGKTYNEQFF	TGTGCCAGCAGTTTATCCCGCGGGAAGACCTACAATGAGCAGTTCTTC
TRBD2	TRBV9	TRBJ2-5	-	CASSSPGGRGETQYF	TGTGCCAGCAGCTCCCCTGGCGGGAGGGGAGAGACCCAGTACTTC
TRBD2	TRBV12-3/TRBV12-4	TRBJ2-5	few	CASRSGLAQETQYF	TGTGCCAGCAGGTCGGGACTAGCGCAGGAGACCCAGTACTTC
TRBD1	TRBV19	TRBJ2-1	-	CASSTRTGYNEQFF	TGTGCCAGTAGTACTCGGACAGGCTACAATGAGCAGTTCTTC
-	TRBV5-4	TRBJ2-5	many	CASSTYRGGSGKETQYF	TGTGCCAGCAGCACATACAGGGGGGGTAGCGGGAAGGAGACCCAGTACTTC
-	TRBV12-3/TRBV12-4	TRBJ2-7	many	CASRQGSYEQYF	TGTGCCAGCAGGCAAGGTTCTTACGAGCAGTACTTC
-	TRBV6-1	TRBJ2-4	few	CASRGRDTLAKNIQYF	TGTGCCAGCAGGGGCAGGGACACTTTAGCCAAAAACATTCAGTACTTC
TRBD2	TRBV20-1	TRBJ2-7	-	CSAEREASEQYF	TGCAGTGCCGAGCGGGAGGCGAGCGAGCAGTACTTC
TRBD1	TRBV24-1	TRBJ2-2	-	CATSDVSGTGYTGELFF	TGTGCCACCAGTGACGTCTCCGGGACAGGGTACACCGGGGAGCTGTTTTTT
TRBD1	TRBV15	TRBJ2-1	many	CATSRFPGQGSSSYNEQFF	TGTGCCACCAGCAGATTCCCGGGACAGGGGTCCAGCTCCTACAATGAGCAGTTCTTC
TRBD2	TRBV12-3/TRBV12-4	TRBJ2-3	many	CASKTSGVDTQYF	TGTGCCAGCAAGACTAGCGGGGTAGATACGCAGTATTTT
-	TRBV25-1	TRBJ2-7	many	CASSPQDRKLYEQYF	TGTGCCAGCAGTCCACAGGACAGAAAACTCTACGAGCAGTACTTC
TRBD1	TRBV29-1	TRBJ1-2	few	CSVGDRRGYGYTF	TGCAGCGTTGGGGACAGGCGGGGGTATGGCTACACCTTC
-	TRBV12-5	TRBJ2-3	many	CASGPGLRTDTQYF	TGTGCTAGTGGACCCGGACTACGCACAGATACGCAGTATTTT
-	TRBV4-1	TRBJ2-3	many	CASSQGKNTQYF	TGCGCCAGCAGCCAAGGCAAGAATACGCAGTATTTT
TRBD1	TRBV10-3	TRBJ1-2	many	CAISPGQPYGYTF	TGTGCCATCAGCCCGGGACAGCCCTATGGCTACACCTTC
-	TRBV6-4	TRBJ2-3	many	CASSGTENTDTQYF	TGTGCCAGCAGTGGGACAGAAAACACAGATACGCAGTATTTT
-	TRBV5-6	TRBJ2-1	many	CASSSVGGSHYNEQFF	TGTGCCAGCAGTTCCGTCGGGGGCAGTCACTACAATGAGCAGTTCTTC
-	TRBV6-1	TRBJ1-1	many	CAAQHTLNTEAFF	TGTGCCGCCCAGCACACCCTGAACACTGAAGCTTTCTTT
-	TRBV20-1	TRBJ1-1	-	CSARTVWEAFF	TGCAGTGCCCGGACAGTTTGGGAAGCTTTCTTT
TRBD1	TRBV20-1	TRBJ1-3	-	CSANSHGQGPGNTIYF	TGCAGTGCGAACAGTCACGGACAGGGCCCTGGAAACACCATATATTTT
-	TRBV7-3	TRBJ2-4	few	CASSLEGWTHSRTKNIQYF	TGTGCCAGCAGCTTAGAGGGGTGGACTCACTCGAGGACCAAAAACATTCAGTACTTC
TRBD2	TRBV7-3	TRBJ2-2	-	CATSLAGAGNTGELFF	TGTGCCACCTCTTTAGCGGGAGCGGGGAACACCGGGGAGCTGTTTTTT
-	TRBV6-5	TRBJ1-4	few	CASSGGSEKLFF	TGTGCCAGCAGTGGGGGGAGTGAAAAACTGTTTTTT
-	TRBV5-1	TRBJ2-5	-	CASSAPGRGAQETQYF	TGCGCCAGCAGCGCTCCGGGACGCGGGGCCCAAGAGACCCAGTACTTC
TRBD1	TRBV28	TRBJ1-5	-	CASRGQDNQPQHF	TGTGCCAGCAGGGGACAGGACAATCAGCCCCAGCATTTT
TRBD2	TRBV29-1	TRBJ2-1	many	CSVGISGGPGYNEQFF	TGCAGCGTTGGTATTAGCGGGGGGCCGGGGTACAATGAGCAGTTCTTC
TRBD2	TRBV4-1	TRBJ2-5	many	CASSHLAGVETQYF	TGCGCCAGCAGCCACCTAGCGGGGGTAGAGACCCAGTACTTC
TRBD1	TRBV7-8	TRBJ2-2	many	CASSSRDRAFGELFF	TGTGCCAGCAGCTCCCGAGACAGGGCCTTCGGGGAGCTGTTTTTT
-	TRBV7-9	TRBJ2-7	many	CASSLRSAGTIASYEQYF	TGTGCCAGCAGCCTTAGATCAGCAGGGACGATAGCTTCCTACGAGCAGTACTTC
-	TRBV20-1	TRBJ1-4	few	CSAERRGEREKLFF	TGCAGTGCAGAACGACGGGGGGAACGTGAAAAACTGTTTTTT
TRBD2	TRBV9	TRBJ2-5	many	CASSAGGETQYF	TGTGCCAGCAGCGCGGGGGGGGAGACCCAGTACTTC